These 26 T cell receptor beta chains were all obtained from the same sample, sequenced in a study of radiotherapy plus CTLA-4 blockade in lung cancer. This table comes from immunoSEQ multiplex PCR, and its TCRdb copy is limited to in-frame clones, with some not included. The sample carries 70,000 to 90,000 clones, around 86% recorded once. The sequencing here drew on peripheral blood, taken from a patient treated with radiotherapy plus ipilimumab. The receptors originated from a human donor with non-small cell lung cancer who had stable disease on radiotherapy plus ipilimumab.

The chain couples TRBV5-5 to TRBJ2-5, with D maybe TRBD2 (5 bases). CDR3 length: 14 amino acids. Germline V CDR1 and CDR2: SGHKS, YYEKEE (reference sequence). The ends were cut back, 0 bases at V and 7 bases at J, with 13 bases in the middle. The CDR3 sequence is CASSLVSAVTTQYF. CDR3 sequence (DNA): TGTGCCAGCAGCTTGGTTAGCGCGGTCACGACCCAGTACTTC. Using reference TRBV5-5 and TRBJ2-5 for the parts outside the CDR3, the full variable domain is DAGVTQSPTHLIKTRGQQVTLRCSPISGHKSVSWYQQVLGQGPQFIFQYYEKEERGRGNFPDRFSARQFPNYSSELNVNALLLGDSALYLCASSLVSAVTTQYFGPGTRLLVL.

The chain joins TRBV7-9 to TRBJ2-1; 14 nucleotides align to TRBD2. CDR1 and CDR2 from the germline V gene are SEHNR and FQNEAQ (reference sequence). J gave up 8 bases and V 9 bases, and 9 bases lay outside the gene matches. This CDR3 contains 15 residues. The CDR3 spells CASILGTSGSDEQFF. CDR3 in DNA: TGTGCCAGTATCCTCGGGACTAGCGGGAGCGATGAGCAGTTCTTC.

The chain recombines TRBV7-8 with TRBJ2-1; 7 bases are a match to TRBD1. The CDR3 covers 15 residues. CDR1 is SGHVS, CDR2 FQNEAQ, per germline. V shed 7 bases and J 4 bases; nucleotides not matched to a gene: 10. The CDR3 reads CASTIPGQLYNEQFF. CDR3 nucleotides: TGTGCCAGCACCATTCCGGGACAGTTATACAATGAGCAGTTCTTC. Complete variable domain (other parts from reference TRBV7-8 and TRBJ2-1): GAGVSQSPRYKVAKRGQDVALRCDPISGHVSLFWYQQALGQGPEFLTYFQNEAQLDKSGLPSDRFFAERPEGSVSTLKIQRTQQEDSAVYLCASTIPGQLYNEQFFGPGTRLTVL.

J is TRBJ1-6 and V is TRBV27; D uncertain. The CDR3 is 14 amino acids. Trimming left V 9 bases short and J 9 bases short, with 18 bases between. CDR1 is MNHEY and CDR2 is SMNVEV in the germline V gene (reference sequence). The CDR3 loop reads CASSLVENSSPLHF. The CDR3 DNA reads as TGTGCCAGTAGCCTCGTTGAGAATAGTTCACCCCTCCACTTT.

The CDR3 DNA follows: TGTGCCAGCAGCTTACCCCGGACTAGAATGGAGACCCAGTACTTC. Amino acid sequence: CASSLPRTRMETQYF. The chain carries TRBV7-3 and TRBJ2-5; 7 bases map to TRBD2. The CDR3 has 15 amino acids. V lost 2 bases to trimming and J lost 5 bases; unmatched junction nucleotides: 8. Germline values: CDR1 SGHTA, CDR2 FQGTGA.

As for this clone: Other DNA sequences in this specimen translate into the identical CDR3. The chain uses TRBV19 and TRBJ1-5; unclear D gene. Germline CDR1 reads LNHDA; CDR2 reads SQIVND (reference sequence). The CDR3 consists of 14 residues. V shed 1 base and J shed 4 bases, with 8 bases lying between them. The CDR3 reads CASSIAGGNQPQHF. The DNA for the CDR3 is TGTGCCAGTAGTATAGCCGGCGGAAATCAGCCCCAGCATTTT.

This chain connects TRBV28 to TRBJ2-5; D may be TRBD2 (5 bases). The length of the CDR3 is 13 residues. Deletions cut 4 bases from V and 5 bases from J, with 11 bases between. Germline values: CDR1 MDHEN, CDR2 SYDVKM. In DNA, the CDR3 is TGTGCCAGCAGTTCCCACGGGATGGAGACCCAGTACTTC. This translates into CASSSHGMETQYF.

This chain uses TRBV1 with TRBJ1-1. TRBV1 is labeled a pseudogene. CDR3 length: 16 amino acids. The CDR3 DNA reads as TGCACCAGCAGCCAAATTCGGGGCCCTCGGGACACTGAAGCTTTCTTT. Its translation: CTSSQIRGPRDTEAFF.

This chain uses TRBV5-1 with TRBJ1-2, with D possibly being TRBD1 (5 bases). CDR1 and CDR2 (germline): SGHRS, YFSETQ. V was cut by 1 base and J by 1 base, with 17 bases left in between. The CDR3 length is 17 residues. CDR3 nucleotide sequence: TGCGCCAGCAGCTTGCTCCCGACGGGACTTGTTAACTATGGCTACACCTTC. It encodes CASSLLPTGLVNYGYTF.

V and J are TRBV18 and TRBJ2-7; D remains ambiguous. Looked up from germline, CDR1 is KGHSH and CDR2 is LQKENI. This CDR3 has 16 residues. The V end was cut by 1 base, the J end by 0 bases, with 13 bases between. CDR3 coding DNA: TGTGCCAGCTCACCACTCCCACCATTAACCTCCTACGAGCAGTACTTC. As protein: CASSPLPPLTSYEQYF.

Only a few counts were recorded for this clone. The chain uses TRBV7-8 and TRBJ1-5; 7 nucleotides line up with TRBD1. This CDR3 is built from 17 residues. V dropped 5 bases and J dropped 2; count of bases not matched to a gene: 12. Germline lookup yields CDR1 SGHVS and CDR2 FQNEAQ. The CDR3 reads CASSHSDRRMGNQPQHF. For the CDR3, the DNA is TGTGCCAGCAGCCACTCGGACAGGCGAATGGGCAATCAGCCCCAGCATTTT.

CDR3 nucleotide sequence: TGTGCCAGCAGTGCGATGCCTCTGAACACTGAAGCTTTCTTT. Residues: CASSAMPLNTEAFF. The rearrangement uses TRBV2 and TRBJ1-1; D unresolved. Trimming cost V 4 bases and J 0 bases, with 9 bases left between them. This CDR3 spans 14 amino acids. Germline CDR1 and CDR2: SNHLY and FYNNEI.

The V gene is TRBV7-8, the J gene TRBJ1-5, with 10 bases matching TRBD1. The CDR3 length is 16 residues. Trimming cost V 0 bases and J 2 bases; bases outside gene matches: 1. CDR1 SGHVS and CDR2 FQNEAQ come from the germline V gene. The CDR3 nucleotides read TGTGCCAGCAGCTTAGCGGGGACAGGGGGCAATCAGCCCCAGCATTTT. This sequence encodes CASSLAGTGGNQPQHF.

V usage is TRBV9 and J usage is TRBJ2-6, with 9 bases matching TRBD1. The CDR3 extends over 17 amino acids. Germline trimming cut 4 bases from V and 0 bases from J; bases unmatched to any gene: 5. The germline gives CDR1 SGDLS, CDR2 YYNGEE. CDR3 in DNA: TGTGCCAGCAGCACCCGGACAGGGGCCTCTGGGGCCAACGTCCTGACTTTC. It translates to CASSTRTGASGANVLTF.

The rearrangement links TRBV5-5 to TRBJ2-7; 8 nucleotides line up with TRBD1. The CDR3 is 16 amino acids. V dropped 0 bases and J dropped 4; count of bases not matched to a gene: 9. From germline, CDR1 is SGHKS and CDR2 YYEKEE (reference sequence). DNA for the CDR3: TGTGCCAGCAGCTTGGTCGCTGGCAGGGGGCCTTACGAGCAGTACTTC. Its translation: CASSLVAGRGPYEQYF.

The chain has TRBV2 and TRBJ1-3; D gene ambiguous. The CDR3 sequence is 16 residues long. With 0 bases removed from V and 0 bases from J, the gap between germline ends came to 9 bases. Germline loops: CDR1 SNHLY, CDR2 FYNNEI. CDR3 nucleotide sequence: TGTGCCAGCAGTGAAGCAGGAGGTTACTCTGGAAACACCATATATTTT. Translating gives CASSEAGGYSGNTIYF.

The J gene is TRBJ2-7, the V gene TRBV28; weak D call: TRBD2 (6 bases). Germline loops: CDR1 MDHEN, CDR2 SYDVKM. V shed 9 bases and J shed 4 bases, with 10 bases lying between them. CDR3 length equals 11 residues. CDR3 DNA: TGTGCCAGTGAGGGACTGTACGAGCAGTACTTC. Its protein is CASEGLYEQYF.

V gene TRBV9 combines with J gene TRBJ2-3; 9 positions match TRBD2. CDR3 size: 14 residues. Germline lookup yields CDR1 SGDLS and CDR2 YYNGEE. The trim removed 2 bases at V and 5 bases at J, leaving 3 bases unmatched. The CDR3 loop is CASSVRLAVDTQYF. DNA of the CDR3: TGTGCCAGCAGCGTCAGACTAGCGGTAGATACGCAGTATTTT.

The chain is built from TRBV7-3 and TRBJ1-2; 7 nucleotides match TRBD1. After removal of 5 bases from V and 8 bases from J, the junction contained 17 bases not matched to a gene. The germline CDR1 and CDR2 sequences are SGHTA and FQGTGA. The CDR3 loop spans 16 amino acids. CDR3 region: CASSPSPSQGKGGYTF. The CDR3 DNA sequence: TGTGCCAGCAGCCCCTCCCCTTCACAGGGGAAAGGCGGCTACACCTTC.

This clone was recorded a few times. V is TRBV21-1 and J is TRBJ1-3. TRBV21-1 is a known pseudogene. This CDR3 comprises 16 residues. The CDR3 coding sequence is TGTGCCAGCAGCACCCGGCGGGGGGCAATTGGAAACACCATATATTTT. It encodes CASSTRRGAIGNTIYF.

The chain recombines TRBV4-1 with TRBJ2-3, with D perhaps matching TRBD2 (5 bases). In germline, CDR1 is MGHRA, CDR2 YSYEKL. V shed 4 bases and J shed 2 bases, with 16 bases lying between them. The CDR3 spans 16 residues. The CDR3 loop reads CASSRIEGLPTDTQYF. The CDR3 DNA reads as TGCGCCAGCAGCCGGATAGAGGGCCTTCCCACAGATACGCAGTATTTT.

V gene TRBV5-6 combines with J gene TRBJ2-3, with 10 bases matching TRBD2. CDR3 length: 15 residues. From germline, CDR1 is SGHDT and CDR2 YYEEEE. V dropped 4 bases and J dropped 4; count of bases not matched to a gene: 6. The CDR3 loop is CASSLGLASADTQYF. In nucleotides, the CDR3 is TGTGCCAGCAGCCTGGGACTAGCGTCCGCAGATACGCAGTATTTT.

The rearrangement uses TRBV5-4 and TRBJ2-5; TRBD2 agrees at 8 bases. The ends lost 6 bases at V and 5 bases at J; junction bases unmatched: 6. The CDR3 length is 13 residues. The germline V gene encodes CDR1 SGHNT and CDR2 YYREEE (reference sequence). The CDR3 sequence: CASKAGDRETQYF. The CDR3 DNA follows: TGTGCCAGCAAAGCGGGGGACCGGGAGACCCAGTACTTC.

This rearrangement joins TRBV19 to TRBJ2-3; the D is unclear. This CDR3 is built from 12 residues. Between the trimmed V and J ends, which lost 2 bases and 5 bases, there was a span of 5 bases. Germline loops: CDR1 LNHDA, CDR2 SQIVND (reference sequence). As DNA, the CDR3 is TGTGCCAGTAGTATACGGAGAGATACGCAGTATTTT. This codes for CASSIRRDTQYF.

The chain couples TRBV7-2 to TRBJ1-3; D gene ambiguous. V was pared by 5 bases and J by 3 bases, with 11 bases between. Germline loops: CDR1 SGHTA, CDR2 FQGNSA. The CDR3 runs 14 residues. In DNA, the CDR3 is TGTGCCAGCAGCCCGCCGGGGTATGGAAACACCATATATTTT. It is translated as CASSPPGYGNTIYF.

The V and J genes are TRBV6-1 and TRBJ2-4; no clear D gene. CDR1 and CDR2 from the germline V gene are MNHNS and SASEGT. This CDR3 comprises 17 residues. The V gene lost 2 bases and the J gene lost 0 bases, with 14 bases spanning the gap. The CDR3 here is CASSENRVELAKNIQYF. CDR3 DNA sequence: TGTGCCAGCAGTGAAAACCGAGTGGAACTAGCCAAAAACATTCAGTACTTC.